What follows are 27 T cell receptor beta chains derived from one specimen sequenced in a study of OX40 agonist ivuxolimab in advanced cancers. TCRdb keeps only in-frame clones here, not all; method: immunoSEQ multiplex PCR. Of under 95,000 clones listed, nearly 95% are singletons. Sample: CD4+ or CD8+ T cells sorted from blood, taken in a trial of the OX40 agonist ivuxolimab. All receptors derive from an adult with an advanced solid tumor such as melanoma, head and neck, liver or kidney cancer.

This rearrangement joins TRBV19 to TRBJ2-7; D call uncertain. Germline V gives CDR1 LNHDA, CDR2 SQIVND (reference sequence). The CDR3 extends over 14 amino acids. The V end lost 8 bases, the J end lost 7 bases, and 21 bases lay between the germline ends. CDR3 in DNA: TGTGCCAGTGCCAGGCGACCCACTACGTGGGAGCAGTACTTC. Protein: CASARRPTTWEQYF.

The chain combines TRBV11-2 with TRBJ2-2, with unresolved D. This CDR3 comprises 16 residues. CDR1 is SGHAT and CDR2 is FQNNGV in the germline V gene. Trimming pared 2 bases from V and 7 bases from J, leaving 17 bases between. CDR3 sequence reads: CASSLKLVEYGGELFF. The CDR3 coding sequence is TGTGCCAGCAGCTTAAAACTGGTAGAGTACGGCGGGGAGCTGTTTTTT.

The V gene is TRBV5-1, the J gene TRBJ2-7; 9 bases fit TRBD1. This CDR3 spans 14 amino acids. V gave up 4 bases and J gave up 4 bases; unmatched junction bases: 6. Germline CDR1 reads SGHRS; CDR2 reads YFSETQ. The CDR3 protein is CASSPRDRAYEQYF. CDR3 coding DNA: TGCGCCAGCAGCCCACGGGACAGGGCATACGAGCAGTACTTC.

The chain is built from TRBV6-1 and TRBJ1-1; TRBD1 might be the D (5 bases). Germline values: CDR1 MNHNS, CDR2 SASEGT. V was shortened by 7 bases and J by 4 bases, with 13 bases between the two germline ends. This CDR3 is built from 13 residues. The CDR3 DNA reads as TGTGCCAGCATTTGGGGTGGGGGCACTGAAGCTTTCTTT. Protein product: CASIWGGGTEAFF.

The chain employs TRBV7-9 and TRBJ1-2; TRBD1 matches at 10 bases. The germline CDR1 and CDR2 sequences are SEHNR and FQNEAQ (reference sequence). This CDR3 spans 16 amino acids. The V and J ends lost 5 bases and 4 bases, in that order; junction bases with no gene match: 10. The CDR3 nucleotides are TGTGCCAGCAGCGCGGGAAGGACAGGGGGAGGCTATGGCTACACCTTC. Encoded protein: CASSAGRTGGGYGYTF.

CDR3 coding DNA: TGTGCCAGCAGCGGCGGACAGGGGGTGGCTTTCTTT. This codes for CASSGGQGVAFF. This chain connects TRBV9 to TRBJ1-1, with 10 bases matching TRBD1. V lost 3 bases, J lost 11 bases, and 4 bases stayed unmatched. Germline values: CDR1 SGDLS, CDR2 YYNGEE. This CDR3 is 12 amino acids long.

The chain couples TRBV6-1 to TRBJ2-5, with a weak D call TRBD2 (5 bases). V was pared by 7 bases and J by 2 bases, with 14 bases between. Germline CDR1 and CDR2: MNHNS and SASEGT. The length of the CDR3 is 14 residues. In nucleotides, the CDR3 is TGTGCCAGCACGCCCCTTGGGAGACAAGAGACCCAGTACTTC. This translates into CASTPLGRQETQYF.

Written as DNA, the CDR3 is TGTGCCAGCAGCTCACCTTATGACGGGAGGGCAGATACGCAGTATTTT. Its translation: CASSSPYDGRADTQYF. This sequence joins TRBV11-3 and TRBJ2-3; 8 nucleotides agree with TRBD2. Germline lookup yields CDR1 SGHNT and CDR2 YENEEA. The length of the CDR3 is 16 residues. V gave up 4 bases and J gave up 4 bases; unmatched junction bases: 10.

V and J are TRBV27 and TRBJ2-7, with D possibly being TRBD1 or TRBD2 (6 bases each). Trimming took off 8 bases at V and 2 bases at J, with 16 bases between the two ends. The germline V gene encodes CDR1 MNHEY and CDR2 SMNVEV (reference sequence). The CDR3 contains 14 residues. CDR3 nucleotides: TGTGCCAGCGGGGGGCAGGGCGGCCCCTACGAGCAGTACTTC. The encoded protein is CASGGQGGPYEQYF.

This chain uses TRBV21-1 with TRBJ2-7; TRBD1 reflects the table's D call only, with no check against the DNA. TRBV21-1 is a pseudogene locus. The CDR3 totals 14 residues. This CDR3 reads CASSKALQGAGQYF. The DNA of the CDR3 is TGTGCCAGCAGCAAAGCGCTACAAGGGGCCGGGCAGTACTTC.

This clone was found a few times. The CDR3 nucleotides are TGTGCCATCAGGGATCCCTCTAGCGGGGCAGGGTACAATGAGCAGTTCTTC. Translation gives CAIRDPSSGAGYNEQFF. V usage is TRBV10-3 and J usage is TRBJ2-1; TRBD2 matches at 9 bases. This CDR3 spans 17 amino acids. With V trimmed by 6 bases and J by 4 bases, 13 bases remained unmatched. Germline values: CDR1 ENHRY, CDR2 SYGVKD.

The gene calls are TRBV7-9 and TRBJ2-5; D may match TRBD1 or TRBD2 (6 bases each). The J call may be wrong; the DNA end is better matched by TRBJ2-7. CDR1 and CDR2 from the germline V gene are SEHNR and FQNEAQ (reference sequence). This CDR3 is built from 13 residues. The CDR3: CASSRRDTYEQYF. The DNA of the CDR3 is TGTGCCAGCAGCCGGAGGGACACCTACGAGCAGTACTTC.

The CDR3 DNA sequence: TGCGCCAGCAGCCAAGAAAGTGGGGAAAGGGATACGCAGTATTTT. It translates to CASSQESGERDTQYF. The chain recombines TRBV4-1 with TRBJ2-3; D not resolved. The CDR3 loop spans 15 amino acids. The V gene's germline CDR1 is MGHRA and CDR2 YSYEKL. The V end was cut by 0 bases, the J end by 6 bases, with 13 bases between.

The chain employs TRBV28 and TRBJ1-2; D is undetermined. V shed 3 bases and J shed 4 bases, with 9 bases lying between them. There are 13 residues in the CDR3. In germline, CDR1 is MDHEN, CDR2 SYDVKM. The CDR3 protein is CASSFTPVYGYTF. The DNA of the CDR3 is TGTGCCAGCAGTTTTACTCCAGTCTATGGCTACACCTTC.

This clone was counted a single time. The chain is built from TRBV7-3 and TRBJ1-1; 7 bases match TRBD1. There are 14 residues in the CDR3. J was trimmed by 4 bases and V by 0 bases; bases with no gene match: 2. Germline V lookup: CDR1 SGHTA, CDR2 FQGTGA. CDR3 protein: CASSLTGGVTEAFF. The CDR3, as DNA: TGTGCCAGCAGCTTAACAGGGGGCGTCACTGAAGCTTTCTTT.

V is TRBV12-5 and J is TRBJ1-4, with D perhaps TRBD1 (5 bases). Trimming cost V 3 bases and J 1 base, with 21 bases left between them. The CDR3 covers 19 residues. Germline assignment: CDR1 LGHNT and CDR2 FRNRAP. The CDR3 loop is CASGFAGYKRGVTNEKLFF. The CDR3 DNA sequence: TGTGCTAGTGGTTTCGCTGGGTATAAGAGGGGTGTAACTAATGAAAAACTGTTTTTT.

This clone was seen a single time. The chain has TRBV4-1 and TRBJ2-7, with TRBD1 identical over 9 bases. From germline, CDR1 is MGHRA and CDR2 YSYEKL. V was pared by 5 bases and J by 3 bases, with 5 bases of the junction left unmatched. The CDR3 extends over 14 amino acids. The CDR3 spells CASSSQTGGYEQYF. The CDR3 DNA sequence: TGCGCCAGCAGCTCCCAGACAGGGGGCTACGAGCAGTACTTC.

The chain joins TRBV19 to TRBJ2-5, with 10 bases fitting TRBD1. The germline V gene encodes CDR1 LNHDA and CDR2 SQIVND (reference sequence). The CDR3 contains 15 residues. V shed 5 bases and J 4 bases; nucleotides not matched to a gene: 7. The CDR3 nucleotides read TGTGCCAGTAGTTTAGGGACAGGGGAAAGAGAGACCCAGTACTTC. Translated, it gives CASSLGTGERETQYF.

About this clone: Different DNA sequences within this sample yield the same CDR3. The V gene is TRBV29-1, the J gene TRBJ1-2, with no clear D. Trimming removed 0 bases at V and 7 bases at J, with 9 bases between. The CDR3 loop spans 12 amino acids. Germline assignment: CDR1 SQVTM and CDR2 ANQGSEA. CDR3 nucleotides: TGCAGCGTTGAAGATCGATGGGGTGGCTACACCTTC. Protein: CSVEDRWGGYTF.

The chain recombines TRBV10-2 with TRBJ2-1; 11 bases map to TRBD2. There are 15 residues in the CDR3. CDR1 and CDR2 (germline): WSHSY, SAAADI. The junction had 5 bases not matched to a gene; V was cut back by 6 bases and J by 4 bases. The CDR3 loop is CASSVLAGDYNEQFF. In nucleotides, the CDR3 is TGCGCCAGCAGCGTACTAGCGGGAGATTACAATGAGCAGTTCTTC.

The chain links TRBV7-6 to TRBJ2-7; the D is unclear. Germline loops: CDR1 SGHVS, CDR2 FNYEAQ. The CDR3 consists of 13 residues. Trimming removed 5 bases from V and 0 bases from J, with 8 bases in between. Here the CDR3 reads CASSPGRSYEQYF. CDR3 DNA sequence: TGTGCCAGCAGCCCCGGGCGCTCCTACGAGCAGTACTTC.

This clone was seen more than once but under ten times. The V gene is TRBV5-1, the J gene TRBJ2-7; unclear D gene. The CDR3 has 12 residues. V was pared by 0 bases and J by 7 bases, with 8 bases between. Per germline, CDR1 SGHRS and CDR2 YFSETQ. CDR3 in DNA: TGCGCCAGCAGCTTGGGAACTGGGGAGCAGTACTTC. Translated: CASSLGTGEQYF. The entire variable domain, with the rest obtained from reference TRBV5-1 and TRBJ2-7, is as follows: KAGVTQTPRYLIKTRGQQVTLSCSPISGHRSVSWYQQTPGQGLQFLFEYFSETQRNKGNFPGRFSGRQFSNSRSEMNVSTLELGDSALYLCASSLGTGEQYFGPGTRLTVT.

The chain combines TRBV27 with TRBJ1-2; D is unresolved. Germline V lookup: CDR1 MNHEY, CDR2 SMNVEV (reference sequence). The CDR3 is 14 amino acids. Trimming removed 3 bases from V and 3 bases from J, with 11 bases in between. CDR3 sequence: CASSLSGLDYGYTF. The CDR3 nucleotides are TGTGCCAGCAGTTTGTCTGGGTTGGACTATGGCTACACCTTC.

The chain has TRBV27 and TRBJ2-5; 7 bases map to TRBD1. V lost 4 bases to trimming and J lost 7 bases; unmatched junction nucleotides: 6. There are 13 residues in the CDR3. Germline CDR1 and CDR2: MNHEY and SMNVEV (reference sequence). The CDR3: CASSSTGLGTQYF. The DNA of the CDR3 is TGTGCCAGCAGTTCGACAGGGCTTGGGACCCAGTACTTC.

The chain links TRBV5-4 to TRBJ2-7; D is perhaps TRBD2 (6 bases). This CDR3 region has 12 residues. Germline V lookup: CDR1 SGHNT, CDR2 YYREEE (reference sequence). The V end lost 10 bases, the J end lost 5 bases, and 16 bases lay between the germline ends. The CDR3 is CASRGAGDEQYF. As DNA, the CDR3 is TGTGCCTCGCGGGGCGCCGGGGACGAGCAGTACTTC.

J is TRBJ1-3 and V is TRBV5-1; D not resolved. Trimming removed 7 bases from V and 8 bases from J, with 19 bases in between. The CDR3 is made up of 14 amino acids. CDR1 is SGHRS and CDR2 is YFSETQ in the germline V gene. In DNA, the CDR3 is TGCGCCAGCCGCGAGATAGGCCATGGGGACACCATATATTTT. This encodes CASREIGHGDTIYF.

This clone showed up just once. The chain carries TRBV4-2 and TRBJ1-1; a possible D gene is TRBD1 (5 bases). Per germline, CDR1 LGHNA and CDR2 YNFKEQ. The CDR3 is 14 amino acids. The V gene lost 4 bases and the J gene lost 1 base, with 10 bases spanning the gap. Here the CDR3 reads CASSPEGRNTEAFF. CDR3 in DNA: TGTGCCAGCAGCCCGGAGGGGCGGAACACTGAAGCTTTCTTT.